Listed below are T cell receptor beta chains from one sample, sequenced in a study of CD8 T cells in ankylosing spondylitis. TCRdb itself ran the 5' RACE reads through MiXCR, one entry per CDR3 protein. The sample carries tens of thousands of distinct CDR3 sequences, 7.9% recorded once. Sequencing input: blood. Receptors were obtained from a male donor with ankylosing spondylitis or in good health (not recorded which). The CDR3 runs from the conserved cysteine through the conserved F or W. D genes are given only for firm matches. Only part of the rows carry a size: once, few, many, or a class if the clone is expanded.

clone size	D gene	V gene	J gene	CDR3 DNA	CDR3 protein
NA	TRBD2	TRBV7-3	TRBJ2-2	TGTGCCAGCAGCCCCCAATCGGGACTAGGGTCCGGGGAGCTGTTTTTT	CASSPQSGLGSGELFF
many	NA	TRBV9	TRBJ2-4	TGTGCCAGCAGCGTATCTTCCCAAAACATTCAGTACTTC	CASSVSSQNIQYF
few	TRBD1	TRBV20-1	TRBJ2-3	TGCAGTGCTAGAGAATCGAGACAGGGCGGGACAGATACGCAGTATTTT	CSARESRQGGTDTQYF
NA	TRBD1	TRBV5-1	TRBJ1-1	TGCGCCAGCAGCTTGGGAGGGACAGTGAACACTGAAGCTTTCTTT	CASSLGGTVNTEAFF
few	TRBD2	TRBV28	TRBJ2-7	TGTGCCAGCAGTTTATCTTCTAGCGGGATTTACGAGCAGTACTTC	CASSLSSSGIYEQYF
many	NA	TRBV5-1	TRBJ2-5	TGCGCCAGCAGGCGAACGGACTTTTCTGGGGAGACCCAGTACTTC	CASRRTDFSGETQYF
few	NA	TRBV20-1	TRBJ1-1	TGCAGTGCTAGGTGGGCTGGGAGTACTGAAGCTTTCTTT	CSARWAGSTEAFF
few	TRBD1	TRBV27	TRBJ2-1	TGTGCCAGCAGCTCCGGGACAGGGGCTAGCAATGAGCAGTTCTTC	CASSSGTGASNEQFF
NA	TRBD1	TRBV14	TRBJ1-3	TGTGCCAGCAGATTGCAGGGGGCTGGAAACACCATATATTTT	CASRLQGAGNTIYF
NA	NA	TRBV11-2	TRBJ1-1	TGTGCCAGCAGCTTACGGGGGCGAATGAACACTGAAGCTTTCTTT	CASSLRGRMNTEAFF
NA	NA	TRBV10-2	TRBJ2-5	TGCGCCAGCAGTGGTGAAGTGATCCAGGAGACCCAGTACTTC	CASSGEVIQETQYF
few	TRBD1	TRBV20-1	TRBJ1-1	TGCAGTGCTAGAGACCAGACAGGGTTCGCTGAAGCTTTCTTT	CSARDQTGFAEAFF
many	TRBD2	TRBV27	TRBJ2-3	TGTGCCAGCAGTTTAAGCGGGAGTCCCCTGAGCACAGATACGCAGTATTTT	CASSLSGSPLSTDTQYF
NA	NA	TRBV28	TRBJ1-1	TGTGCCACATCCAGGTGGATATCTGAAGCTTTCTTT	CATSRWISEAFF
NA	NA	TRBV6-2/TRBV6-3	TRBJ1-5	TGTGCCAGCAGTTACCAGGAGGGTCAGCCCCAGCATTTT	CASSYQEGQPQHF
NA	NA	TRBV7-2	TRBJ1-1	TGTGCCAGCAGCTTAGGTCCAGCTATGAACACTGAAGCTTTCTTT	CASSLGPAMNTEAFF
NA	NA	TRBV7-9	TRBJ1-5	TGTGCCAGCAGCTTAACAGGGAGGGGACAGCCCCAGCATTTT	CASSLTGRGQPQHF
few	TRBD1	TRBV20-1	TRBJ2-5	TGCAGTGCTGACGGACAGGGGGAAGAGACCCAGTACTTC	CSADGQGEETQYF
NA	TRBD2	TRBV12-3/TRBV12-4	TRBJ2-7	TGTGCCAGCAGTCCGGCGGGAGCCCACTACGAGCAGTACTTC	CASSPAGAHYEQYF
NA	NA	TRBV7-3	TRBJ2-3	TGTGCCAGCAGGCCCTCGGGGACTAGCACAGATACGCAGTATTTT	CASRPSGTSTDTQYF
few	NA	TRBV10-3	TRBJ2-2	TGTGCCACCTGTTTCTTGGGTGACGGCGGGGAGCTGTTTTTT	CATCFLGDGGELFF
NA	NA	TRBV20-1	TRBJ2-4	TGCAGTACTAGAGAAATAGCCAAAAACATTCAGTACTTC	CSTREIAKNIQYF
many	NA	TRBV29-1	TRBJ1-4	TGCAGCGTTGAATTAAATGAAAAACTGTTTTTT	CSVELNEKLFF
few	NA	TRBV6-2/TRBV6-3	TRBJ1-6	TGTGCCAGCAAGGGCGGAGGAAATTCACCCCTCCACTTT	CASKGGGNSPLHF
NA	NA	TRBV12-3/TRBV12-4	TRBJ2-2	TGTGCCAGCAGCGACCGTGGCAGGGAGCTGTTTTTT	CASSDRGRELFF
few	NA	TRBV20-1	TRBJ1-1	TGCAGTGCTAGAGTTCCAGGTTCCATGAACACTGAAGCTTTCTTT	CSARVPGSMNTEAFF
many	NA	TRBV28	TRBJ1-1	TGTGCCACCCTAAGTCCAGGGGCGAACACTGAAGCTTTCTTT	CATLSPGANTEAFF
NA	TRBD2	TRBV4-3	TRBJ2-3	TGCGCCAGCAGCCAACTGACTAGCGGGGTCACAGATACGCAGTATTTT	CASSQLTSGVTDTQYF
many	NA	TRBV29-1	TRBJ2-1	TGCAGCGTTGAAGATCTTGCAGGGCGAAAAACGCAAACAAGTAATATCGAGTTCTTC	CSVEDLAGRKTQTSNIEFF
few	NA	TRBV12-3/TRBV12-4	TRBJ1-5	TGTGCCAGCAGACACAGGGAGACGAGCAATCAGCCCCAGCATTTT	CASRHRETSNQPQHF
few	NA	TRBV7-9	TRBJ2-1	TGTGCCAGCAGCGCCCCGGACAGAGCCTACAATGAGCAGTTCTTC	CASSAPDRAYNEQFF
NA	NA	TRBV7-2	TRBJ1-1	TGTGCCAGCAGCCTTTGGACAGAGACCGAAGCTTTCTTT	CASSLWTETEAFF
few	NA	TRBV28	TRBJ2-1	TGTGCCAGCACTCCGCGAGGGGGTTTAAACAATGAGCAGTTCTTC	CASTPRGGLNNEQFF